A single sample is the source of the 19 T cell receptor beta chains below, sequenced in a study of cytomegalovirus exposure and HLA in healthy donors. PCR employed 60 Vbeta and 13 Jbeta primers. The data were produced by immunoSEQ multiplex PCR, yet TCRdb's version contains in-frame clones alone and is incomplete. The profile covers 150,000 or so clones, with nearly 80% appearing a single time and nearly 6.5% taken by the ten largest. Sequences were obtained from PBMCs. Source of these receptors: a man aged 35-49 years in good health and CMV-seropositive.

This chain connects TRBV13 to TRBJ2-3; 8 nucleotides align to TRBD2. The CDR3 totals 15 residues. In germline, CDR1 is PRHDT, CDR2 FYEKMQ (reference sequence). V was pared by 8 bases and J by 3 bases, with 10 bases of the junction left unmatched. The DNA for the CDR3 is TGTGCCAGCTCCGATAGCGGGATGGTTACAGATACGCAGTATTTT. This translates into CASSDSGMVTDTQYF.

A note on this clone: This specimen includes other DNA sequences encoding the same CDR3. V and J are TRBV30 and TRBJ1-5, with D possibly TRBD1 on 5 matching bases. Germline CDR1 GTSNPN, CDR2 SVGIG (reference sequence). Trimming cost V 0 bases and J 6 bases, with 9 bases left between them. The CDR3 consists of 13 residues. The DNA of the CDR3 is TGTGCCTGGAGTGTAAGGGGCAGTCAGCCCCAGCATTTT. Translation gives CAWSVRGSQPQHF.

The J gene is TRBJ1-2, the V gene TRBV11-2, with no clear D. The CDR3 totals 13 residues. Trimming left V 0 bases short and J 8 bases short, with 10 bases between. Germline V gene data show CDR1 as SGHAT and CDR2 as FQNNGV. Written as DNA, the CDR3 is TGTGCCAGCAGCTTAGAGGCCGGAGAGGGCTACACCTTC. Translation gives CASSLEAGEGYTF.

In DNA form, the CDR3 reads TGCGCCAGCAGCCCAGGGACTAGCGGGACGTACGAGCAGTACTTC. Residues: CASSPGTSGTYEQYF. This chain joins TRBV5-1 and TRBJ2-5; the match to TRBD2 covers 13 bases. The end of the DNA aligns better with TRBJ2-7, so the J call may be wrong. CDR1 and CDR2 from the germline V gene are SGHRS and YFSETQ. The CDR3 spans 15 residues.

This clone is a singleton in its sample. The chain has TRBV6-6 and TRBJ2-7; 11 nucleotides match TRBD1. This CDR3 spans 15 amino acids. J was trimmed by 5 bases and V by 3 bases; bases with no gene match: 6. Germline V CDR1 and CDR2: MNHNY, SVGAGI (reference sequence). The chain's CDR3 is CASSYPGQGVHEQYF. CDR3 DNA: TGTGCCAGCAGTTATCCGGGACAGGGGGTCCACGAGCAGTACTTC.

V usage is TRBV19 and J usage is TRBJ2-2, with 13 bases fitting TRBD2. The germline V gene encodes CDR1 LNHDA and CDR2 SQIVND (reference sequence). V shed 10 bases, J shed 7 bases, and the junction held 12 bases outside the gene matches. The length of the CDR3 is 16 residues. The CDR3 DNA reads as TGTGCCATAAGGACTAGCGGGAGTAGGGATGGCGGGGAGCTGTTTTTT. Translated, it gives CAIRTSGSRDGGELFF.

The V call is TRBV9, the J call TRBJ2-5; TRBD2 aligns across 14 bases. Germline lookup yields CDR1 SGDLS and CDR2 YYNGEE. Trimming removed 3 bases from V and 4 bases from J; junction bases left unmatched: 5. The CDR3 has 16 amino acids. CDR3 DNA sequence: TGTGCCAGCAGCGCGGTGGGACTAGCGGGAGTAGAGACCCAGTACTTC. Encoded protein: CASSAVGLAGVETQYF.

The chain links TRBV27 to TRBJ2-5; the match to TRBD1 covers 7 bases. Gene TRBJ2-7 matches the end of the DNA better, so the J call may be wrong. The CDR3 is made up of 15 amino acids. CDR1 is MNHEY and CDR2 is SMNVEV in the germline V gene (reference sequence). The CDR3 loop is CASSKNRGLVGEQYF. The CDR3 DNA follows: TGTGCCAGCAGTAAAAACAGGGGTCTGGTAGGCGAGCAGTACTTC.

V usage is TRBV7-8 and J usage is TRBJ2-7, with TRBD2 matching 15 bases. Germline CDR1 SGHVS, CDR2 FQNEAQ. V lost 5 bases and J lost 2; bases outside the gene matches: 4. This CDR3 is built from 16 residues. Written as DNA, the CDR3 is TGTGCCAGCAGCGGCGGACTAGCGGGAGGGACCTACGAGCAGTACTTC. It translates to CASSGGLAGGTYEQYF.

This clone showed up just once. This CDR3 reads CSVDWRDSYNEQFF. The CDR3 bases are TGCAGCGTTGATTGGCGGGACTCCTACAATGAGCAGTTCTTC. The rearrangement links TRBV29-1 to TRBJ2-1; D perhaps matches TRBD2 (6 bases). Germline V gene lookup returns CDR1 SQVTM and CDR2 ANQGSEA. The CDR3 has 14 amino acids. V was shortened by 3 bases and J by 0 bases, with 9 bases between the two germline ends.

The V call is TRBV11-3, the J call TRBJ2-7; 9 nucleotides match TRBD2. Germline assignment: CDR1 SGHNT and CDR2 YENEEA. The CDR3 is made up of 15 amino acids. V dropped 1 base and J dropped 3; count of bases not matched to a gene: 4. The CDR3 nucleotides are TGTGCCAGCAGCTTAGTCGCGACTAGCGGCTACGAGCAGTACTTC. Protein product: CASSLVATSGYEQYF. The full variable domain, rest sourced from reference TRBV11-3 and TRBJ2-7, is EAGVVQSPRYKIIEKKQPVAFWCNPISGHNTLYWYLQNLGQGPELLIRYENEEAVDDSQLPKDRFSAERLKGVDSTLKIQPAELGDSAVYLCASSLVATSGYEQYFGPGTRLTVT.

As for this clone: The sample holds other DNA sequences that translate to the same CDR3. The CDR3 protein is CASSYSYSRTDTQYF. The CDR3 DNA sequence: TGTGCCAGCAGTTACTCGTACAGCCGCACAGATACGCAGTATTTT. The chain has TRBV6-5 and TRBJ2-3; no definite D call. In germline, CDR1 is MNHEY, CDR2 SVGAGI. This CDR3 comprises 15 residues. V lost 0 bases and J lost 1, with 8 bases in between.

This chain joins TRBV19 and TRBJ2-2; 14 nucleotides match TRBD2. The junction had 9 bases not matched to a gene; V was cut back by 3 bases and J by 6 bases. This CDR3 contains 18 residues. The germline CDR1 and CDR2 sequences are LNHDA and SQIVND (reference sequence). CDR3 DNA: TGTGCCAGTAGTATTCACCCGACTAGCGGGAGGGAGGCCGGGGAGCTGTTTTTT. It yields the protein CASSIHPTSGREAGELFF.

V usage is TRBV5-4 and J usage is TRBJ2-5; possible D gene TRBD2, 5 bases. Germline-derived CDR1 and CDR2 are SGHNT and YYREEE (reference sequence). The CDR3 consists of 13 residues. Trimming took off 1 base at V and 3 bases at J, with 7 bases between the two ends. CDR3 loop: CASSLFGEETQYF. Written as DNA, the CDR3 is TGTGCCAGCAGCTTGTTCGGGGAAGAGACCCAGTACTTC.

This sequence joins TRBV7-8 and TRBJ2-5; TRBD2 matches 7 bases. Germline assignment: CDR1 SGHVS and CDR2 FQNEAQ. Losses at the gene ends were 4 bases for V and 1 base for J; bases not matched to a gene: 6. This CDR3 has 15 residues. The CDR3 DNA reads TGTGCCAGCAGCTGGGGGACTACCTTCCAAGAGACCCAGTACTTC. Its translation is CASSWGTTFQETQYF.

This clone was found once. This chain links TRBV19 with TRBJ2-2, with 9 positions matching TRBD2. Looked up from germline, CDR1 is LNHDA and CDR2 is SQIVND (reference sequence). The CDR3 totals 15 residues. With V trimmed by 7 bases and J by 6 bases, 9 bases remained unmatched. CDR3 loop: CASKGQREVAGELFF. The DNA for the CDR3 is TGTGCCAGTAAGGGCCAGCGGGAGGTCGCCGGGGAGCTGTTTTTT.

This chain connects TRBV11-2 to TRBJ1-2; D is uncertain. V dropped 2 bases and J dropped 8 bases, with 9 bases sitting between them. The CDR3 contains 12 residues. Germline lookup yields CDR1 SGHAT and CDR2 FQNNGV. This CDR3 reads CASSLLGSGYTF. DNA for the CDR3: TGTGCCAGCAGCTTACTGGGTAGCGGCTACACCTTC.

The chain couples TRBV27 to TRBJ2-3; the D gene is possibly TRBD2 (6 bases). V gave up 6 bases and J gave up 5 bases, with 12 bases separating them. Germline assignment: CDR1 MNHEY and CDR2 SMNVEV (reference sequence). CDR3 length equals 13 residues. The CDR3 nucleotides are TGTGCCAGCAGGGGGGGTTTGGTAGATACGCAGTATTTT. Amino acids: CASRGGLVDTQYF.

This clone was observed a handful of times. The chain is built from TRBV25-1 and TRBJ1-1, with 10 bases fitting TRBD1. J was trimmed by 4 bases and V by 4 bases; bases with no gene match: 9. This CDR3 has 16 residues. Germline V CDR1 and CDR2: MGHDK, SYGVNS. The CDR3 protein is CASSGGPGTGVTEAFF. The CDR3 coding sequence is TGTGCCAGCAGTGGGGGCCCCGGGACAGGGGTCACTGAAGCTTTCTTT.